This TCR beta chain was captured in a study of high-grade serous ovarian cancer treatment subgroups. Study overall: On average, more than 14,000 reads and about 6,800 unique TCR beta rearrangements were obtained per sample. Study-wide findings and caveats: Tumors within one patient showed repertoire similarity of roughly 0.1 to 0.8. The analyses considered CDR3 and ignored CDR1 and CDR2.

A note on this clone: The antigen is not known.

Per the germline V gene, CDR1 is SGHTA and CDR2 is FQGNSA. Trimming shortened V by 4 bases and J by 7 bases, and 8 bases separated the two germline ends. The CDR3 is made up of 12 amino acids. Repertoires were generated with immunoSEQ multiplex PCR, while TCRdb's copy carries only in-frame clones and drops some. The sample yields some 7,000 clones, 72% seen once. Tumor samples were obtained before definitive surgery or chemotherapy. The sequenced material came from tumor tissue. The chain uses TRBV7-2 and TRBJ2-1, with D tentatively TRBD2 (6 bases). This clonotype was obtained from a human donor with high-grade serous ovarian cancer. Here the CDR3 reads CASSSSANEQFF. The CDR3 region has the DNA TGTGCCAGCAGCTCTAGCGCTAATGAGCAGTTCTTC.